This T cell receptor beta chain is drawn from a study of T cell responses to AZD1222 COVID-19 vaccine. Overall study results and limits: It should be noted that donors were predominantly white British and more often female, and clonal diversity was possibly underestimated. Researchers took repertoire samples only after the peak T cell response had come.

Some clones are missing from TCRdb's copy, which holds only in-frame ones; the method was immunoSEQ multiplex PCR. Here the sample spans 110,000 to 150,000 clones, over 85% being singletons. For this clone: Its antigen is not known.

CDR3 length equals 16 residues. Per the germline V gene, CDR1 is MGHRA and CDR2 is YSYEKL. The V gene lost 3 bases and the J gene lost 4 bases, with 15 bases spanning the gap. The source of this sequence is an adult in good health. The chain carries TRBV4-1 and TRBJ1-4; unclear D gene. The input for sequencing was peripheral blood, taken on day 0 of AZD1222 vaccination. CDR3 bases: TGCGCCAGCAGCCAGGAAGCGTCTTGGTTTAATGAAAAACTGTTTTTT. Protein product: CASSQEASWFNEKLFF.